This T cell receptor (beta chain) was recovered during a study of blood T cell repertoires in COVID-19. Study processing details: How many nucleated cells were present was estimated from reference gene primer amplification. The assay was immunoSEQ multiplex PCR, and TCRdb's table has in-frame clones only and misses some. V, J and clone size are those of that table, while D and trimming were read from the DNA. In the table there are hundreds of thousands of clones, about 85% of which are singletons. This CDR3 contains 15 residues. Germline V gene lookup returns CDR1 SGHTA and CDR2 FQGNSA. The V gene end was trimmed by 4 bases and the J gene end by 2 bases; junction bases not matched to a gene: 2.

V usage is TRBV7-2 and J usage is TRBJ2-7; TRBD2 matches 13 bases. What was sequenced was peripheral blood. This sequence originates from a man younger than 45 with active or convalescent COVID-19. CDR3 DNA sequence: TGTGCCAGCAGCTCGGGACTAGCGGGGACCTACGAGCAGTACTTC. As protein: CASSSGLAGTYEQYF.